These 28 T cell receptor beta chains came from one sample sequenced in a study of pediatric ulcerative colitis. Measured with immunoSEQ multiplex PCR; TCRdb has only the in-frame clones, and not every one. The sample consists of roughly 60,000 clones, 80% to 90% of them appearing once. The sequenced material came from blood. All receptors come from a boy aged 5 to 17 who was a control in a study of pediatric ulcerative colitis.

V gene TRBV27 combines with J gene TRBJ2-5; 13 bases align to TRBD2. The germline gives CDR1 MNHEY, CDR2 SMNVEV (reference sequence). This CDR3 region has 21 residues. Unmatched junction bases numbered 25, after V lost 5 bases and J lost 7 bases. The DNA for the CDR3 is TGTGCCAGCAGTGCCGGCCCGGGGACTAGCGGGGTTGGTCCCATAGGGGCGACCCAGTACTTC. Translating gives CASSAGPGTSGVGPIGATQYF.

V is TRBV27 and J is TRBJ2-3; D call uncertain. Germline CDR1 reads MNHEY; CDR2 reads SMNVEV (reference sequence). The CDR3 is 12 amino acids. V lost 4 bases, J lost 5 bases, and 7 bases lay in between. The CDR3, as DNA: TGTGCCAGCAGTTCCCTCCTAGATACGCAGTATTTT. Amino acids: CASSSLLDTQYF.

The chain uses TRBV7-8 and TRBJ1-3; D ambiguous. The V gene's germline CDR1 is SGHVS and CDR2 FQNEAQ. This CDR3 comprises 15 residues. V gave up 1 base and J gave up 0 bases, with 7 bases separating them. The CDR3 region is CASSLGAVSGNTIYF. The CDR3 DNA is TGTGCCAGCAGCTTAGGCGCGGTCTCTGGAAACACCATATATTTT.

This sequence joins TRBV10-3 and TRBJ1-2; D is unresolved. V gave up 9 bases and J gave up 4 bases, with 9 bases separating them. The CDR3 is 11 amino acids. CDR1 and CDR2 (germline): ENHRY, SYGVKD. CDR3 protein: CAIGAPYGYTF. The CDR3 bases are TGTGCCATAGGTGCTCCCTATGGCTACACCTTC.

The chain uses TRBV30 and TRBJ2-7, with D perhaps TRBD1 (6 bases). The germline CDR1 and CDR2 sequences are GTSNPN and SVGIG (reference sequence). V was trimmed by 3 bases and J by 3 bases, leaving 12 bases between them. CDR3 length: 13 amino acids. The CDR3: CAWRGQQSYEQYF. In DNA, the CDR3 is TGTGCCTGGAGAGGACAGCAAAGCTACGAGCAGTACTTC.

This clone has a single count. CDR3 amino acids: CASSLGAGGDGEKLFF. The CDR3 DNA is TGTGCCAGCAGCTTAGGGGCAGGGGGCGACGGTGAAAAACTGTTTTTT. The V and J genes are TRBV7-2 and TRBJ1-4, with 8 bases matching TRBD1. The CDR3 is 16 amino acids. V shed 1 base, J shed 7 bases, and the junction held 8 bases outside the gene matches. Germline CDR1 and CDR2: SGHTA and FQGNSA.

This rearrangement joins TRBV7-2 to TRBJ2-5, with 9 bases identical to TRBD2. CDR1 and CDR2 from the germline V gene are SGHTA and FQGNSA. The CDR3 has 13 residues. V shed 9 bases and J 0 bases; nucleotides not matched to a gene: 2. CDR3 residues: CASLAGDQETQYF. In nucleotides, the CDR3 is TGTGCCAGTTTAGCGGGGGACCAAGAGACCCAGTACTTC.

The chain uses TRBV6-5 and TRBJ2-3; 7 bases are a match to TRBD1. The J segment lost 0 bases and the V segment lost 2 bases, leaving 2 bases of the junction unmatched. This CDR3 is built from 15 residues. Germline V gives CDR1 MNHEY, CDR2 SVGAGI. CDR3 nucleotide sequence: TGTGCCAGCAGTTACGAGGGGGCCAGCACAGATACGCAGTATTTT. Protein product: CASSYEGASTDTQYF.

V gene TRBV5-1 combines with J gene TRBJ2-5, with D unresolved. The better agreement between TRBJ2-7 and the DNA end casts doubt on the J call. The germline gives CDR1 SGHRS, CDR2 YFSETQ. The CDR3 extends over 14 amino acids. Here the CDR3 reads CASSYGTRPYEQYF. The DNA for the CDR3 is TGCGCCAGCAGCTATGGAACCCGACCCTACGAGCAGTACTTC.

V is TRBV2 and J is TRBJ2-1; 15 bases match TRBD2. CDR1 is SNHLY, CDR2 FYNNEI, per germline. Trimming at V came to 6 bases and at J to 8 bases, leaving 2 bases not matched to a gene. The CDR3 is 14 amino acids. In nucleotides, the CDR3 is TGTGCCAGCAGGGGACTAGCGGGAGGCCATGAGCAGTTCTTC. Translating it yields CASRGLAGGHEQFF.

The V and J genes are TRBV29-1 and TRBJ2-2; 12 bases are shared with TRBD2. V lost 6 bases and J lost 3; bases outside the gene matches: 2. CDR3 length: 14 residues. Germline CDR1 and CDR2: SQVTM and ANQGSEA. The DNA of the CDR3 is TGCAGCGTGACTAGCGGGAGTGACACCGGGGAGCTGTTTTTT. Translating it yields CSVTSGSDTGELFF.

There are a few counts of this clone. The CDR3: CASTFQGADSPLHF. The DNA for the CDR3 is TGTGCCAGCACCTTCCAGGGGGCGGATTCACCCCTCCACTTT. The rearrangement links TRBV2 to TRBJ1-6; the match to TRBD1 covers 8 bases. Germline lookup yields CDR1 SNHLY and CDR2 FYNNEI. This CDR3 comprises 14 residues. J was trimmed by 8 bases and V by 7 bases; bases with no gene match: 7.

CDR3 loop: CASSQDMEEGLYTEAFF. The CDR3 bases are TGCGCCAGCAGCCAAGATATGGAGGAGGGGCTGTACACTGAAGCTTTCTTT. The chain employs TRBV4-3 and TRBJ1-1, with D perhaps TRBD1 (5 bases). CDR3 length: 17 amino acids. Germline V gene sequence: CDR1 LGHNA, CDR2 YSLEER. V was pared by 0 bases and J by 3 bases, with 17 bases between.

This clone has a single count. The rearrangement uses TRBV28 and TRBJ2-7; D unclear. The CDR3 totals 13 residues. V was trimmed by 4 bases and J by 0 bases, leaving 7 bases between them. CDR1 is MDHEN, CDR2 SYDVKM, per germline. The CDR3: CASSSPSSYEQYF. CDR3 in DNA: TGTGCCAGCAGTTCGCCGAGCTCCTACGAGCAGTACTTC.

The chain has TRBV6-6 and TRBJ1-1; D call uncertain. The CDR3 covers 11 residues. V dropped 4 bases and J dropped 3 bases, with 3 bases sitting between them. From germline, CDR1 is MNHNY and CDR2 SVGAGI (reference sequence). The CDR3 nucleotides read TGTGCCAGCAGTTCCGACACTGAAGCTTTCTTT. It encodes CASSSDTEAFF.

J is TRBJ2-7 and V is TRBV18, with TRBD2 matching over 8 bases. The V and J ends lost 4 bases and 1 base, in that order; junction bases with no gene match: 6. Germline values: CDR1 KGHSH, CDR2 LQKENI. This CDR3 comprises 15 residues. The CDR3 nucleotides read TGTGCCAGCTCACTAACTAGCGGACTTTCCTACGAGCAGTACTTC. Residues: CASSLTSGLSYEQYF. Based on the CDR3 plus reference TRBV18 and TRBJ2-7, the full variable domain is NAGVMQNPRHLVRRRGQEARLRCSPMKGHSHVYWYRQLPEEGLKFMVYLQKENIIDESGMPKERFSAEFPKEGPSILRIQQVVRGDSAAYFCASSLTSGLSYEQYFGPGTRLTVT.

The J gene is TRBJ2-2, the V gene TRBV6-1, with 11 bases identical to TRBD1. The V and J ends lost 7 bases and 6 bases, in that order; junction bases with no gene match: 7. The V gene's germline CDR1 is MNHNS and CDR2 SASEGT. CDR3 length equals 15 residues. The CDR3 DNA follows: TGTGCCAGCACCTTAGGACAGGGGGCGTCCGGGGAGCTGTTTTTT. Translated: CASTLGQGASGELFF.

DNA for the CDR3: TGTGCCAGCAGCTTATCCGGGACAGCTTTCAATGAGCAGTTCTTC. It codes for CASSLSGTAFNEQFF. V is TRBV13 and J is TRBJ2-1; 7 bases match TRBD1. Losses at the gene ends were 2 bases for V and 6 bases for J; bases not matched to a gene: 7. This CDR3 region has 15 residues. From germline, CDR1 is PRHDT and CDR2 FYEKMQ (reference sequence).

The rearrangement links TRBV7-2 to TRBJ2-7, with D unresolved. The V gene lost 1 base and the J gene lost 5 bases, with 18 bases spanning the gap. The CDR3 runs to 16 residues. In germline, CDR1 is SGHTA, CDR2 FQGNSA. CDR3 in DNA: TGTGCCAGCAGCTTAGTATGGGCTAGTCACAGCCACGAGCAGTACTTC. Protein: CASSLVWASHSHEQYF.

The J gene is TRBJ2-1, the V gene TRBV6-4; 10 bases fit TRBD1. The CDR3 loop spans 16 amino acids. Trimming removed 3 bases from V and 6 bases from J; junction bases left unmatched: 8. Per the germline V gene, CDR1 is MRHNA and CDR2 is SNTAGT. The CDR3 sequence is CASSEDPGQGSNEQFF. DNA for the CDR3: TGTGCCAGCAGTGAAGATCCGGGACAGGGGAGCAATGAGCAGTTCTTC.

The V and J genes are TRBV5-4 and TRBJ2-1, with D possibly being TRBD1 or TRBD2 (5 bases each). CDR1 is SGHNT and CDR2 is YYREEE in the germline V gene (reference sequence). The V and J ends lost 4 bases and 8 bases respectively, with 16 bases between them. There are 14 residues in the CDR3. The CDR3 reads CASSRKTGGDEQFF. The CDR3, as DNA: TGTGCCAGCAGCCGAAAGACTGGGGGAGATGAGCAGTTCTTC.

CDR3 residues: CASSPEGGDYEQYF. The CDR3 nucleotides read TGTGCCAGCAGCCCCGAGGGAGGGGACTACGAGCAGTACTTC. J is TRBJ2-7 and V is TRBV9; TRBD2 matches at 7 bases. V lost 4 bases, J lost 3 bases, and 7 bases stayed unmatched. The CDR3 length is 14 residues. The germline CDR1 and CDR2 sequences are SGDLS and YYNGEE.

The CDR3, as DNA: TGTGCCAGCAGTTACTCCCGGGGAGAGGGTGAGCAGTTCTTC. Amino acids: CASSYSRGEGEQFF. V and J are TRBV6-5 and TRBJ2-1; tentative D call: TRBD2 (5 bases). The CDR3 has 14 amino acids. Germline-derived CDR1 and CDR2 are MNHEY and SVGAGI. V dropped 0 bases and J dropped 9 bases, with 12 bases sitting between them.

This clone has only one observation. The junction shows a germline mismatch at one end, possibly a read error. J is TRBJ1-2 and V is TRBV30; maybe TRBD1 (5 bases). The CDR3 length is 14 residues. Germline V lookup: CDR1 GTSNPN, CDR2 SVGIG (reference sequence). The CDR3 DNA sequence: TGTGCCCGGAGTCCCGACAGACACAACTATGGCTACACCTTC. This sequence encodes CARSPDRHNYGYTF. Full variable domain (missing parts from reference TRBV30 and TRBJ1-2): SQTIHQWPATLVQPVGSPLSLECTVEGTSNPNLYWYRQAAGRGLQLLFYSVGIGQISSEVPQNLSASRPQDRQFILSSKKLLLSDSGFYLCARSPDRHNYGYTFGSGTRLTVV.

The rearrangement links TRBV9 to TRBJ2-2, with 10 nucleotides matching TRBD2. V gave up 3 bases and J gave up 4 bases; unmatched junction bases: 3. The CDR3 has 15 amino acids. Germline V gene data show CDR1 as SGDLS and CDR2 as YYNGEE. The CDR3 DNA follows: TGTGCCAGCAGCGCCAGCGGGAGGGGCACCGGGGAGCTGTTTTTT. This sequence encodes CASSASGRGTGELFF.

This chain uses TRBV25-1 with TRBJ2-2; D not certain. This CDR3 is built from 17 residues. V lost 2 bases, J lost 4 bases, and 17 bases lay in between. Germline lookup yields CDR1 MGHDK and CDR2 SYGVNS. The CDR3 sequence is CASSEGRGPPFTGELFF. The CDR3 bases are TGTGCCAGCAGTGAAGGTAGAGGTCCACCATTCACCGGGGAGCTGTTTTTT.

The chain couples TRBV10-3 to TRBJ2-2; the D gene is possibly TRBD2 (6 bases). CDR1 is ENHRY and CDR2 is SYGVKD in the germline V gene. The V end lost 6 bases, the J end lost 3 bases, and 20 bases lay between the germline ends. This CDR3 region has 17 residues. The CDR3 nucleotides read TGTGCCATCAGGCTTTCCCCTAGCGAAGGAGACACCGGGGAGCTGTTTTTT. Protein sequence: CAIRLSPSEGDTGELFF.

This chain links TRBV10-3 with TRBJ2-3; 8 bases are a match to TRBD2. This CDR3 comprises 14 residues. Germline values: CDR1 ENHRY, CDR2 SYGVKD. The V segment lost 7 bases and the J segment 2 bases; nucleotides outside the gene matches: 5. CDR3: CAINNGRVTDTQYF. The CDR3, as DNA: TGTGCCATCAATAACGGGAGGGTCACAGATACGCAGTATTTT.